This T cell receptor (beta chain) was captured in a study of blood T cell repertoires in COVID-19. Measured with immunoSEQ multiplex PCR; TCRdb has only the in-frame clones, and not every one. Seen here are about 200,000 clones, about four fifths observed once, and the top ten hold about an eighth. The V and J ends lost 4 bases and 9 bases, in that order; junction bases with no gene match: 9. There are 15 residues in the CDR3. CDR1 is SGHTA and CDR2 is FQGNSA in the germline V gene. This receptor was obtained from a man in his forties or fifties who had recovered from COVID-19. The V gene is TRBV7-2, the J gene TRBJ2-1; the match to TRBD2 covers 10 bases. Input material: PBMCs or T cells enriched from blood (not recorded which). CDR3 DNA: TGTGCCAGCAGCTCTTCTCTAGCGGGAGCTGGTGAGCAGTTCTTC. The encoded protein is CASSSSLAGAGEQFF.